The present entry profiles one TCR beta chain with its context. The data were taken from a study of shared clonotypes between healthy human individuals. On the study more broadly: Two women and a few men aged 18 to 49 served as donors.

The CDR3 is made up of 15 amino acids. The junction had 11 bases not matched to a gene; V was cut back by 5 bases and J by 6 bases. The germline CDR1 and CDR2 sequences are PRHDT and FYEKMQ (reference sequence). Repertoires were generated with immunoSEQ multiplex PCR, while TCRdb's copy carries only in-frame clones and drops some. Of about half a million clones in the sample, 70% to 80% were seen once. This sequence was found in a woman aged 35 to 49 in good health. Some clones in this sample may be carry-over from other donors' samples. The chain has TRBV13 and TRBJ2-7, with TRBD1 matching over 9 bases. Sequenced input: PBMCs. CDR3 in amino acids: CASSTYGTGKGEQYF. CDR3 sequence (DNA): TGTGCCAGCAGCACCTACGGGACAGGGAAGGGCGAGCAGTACTTC.